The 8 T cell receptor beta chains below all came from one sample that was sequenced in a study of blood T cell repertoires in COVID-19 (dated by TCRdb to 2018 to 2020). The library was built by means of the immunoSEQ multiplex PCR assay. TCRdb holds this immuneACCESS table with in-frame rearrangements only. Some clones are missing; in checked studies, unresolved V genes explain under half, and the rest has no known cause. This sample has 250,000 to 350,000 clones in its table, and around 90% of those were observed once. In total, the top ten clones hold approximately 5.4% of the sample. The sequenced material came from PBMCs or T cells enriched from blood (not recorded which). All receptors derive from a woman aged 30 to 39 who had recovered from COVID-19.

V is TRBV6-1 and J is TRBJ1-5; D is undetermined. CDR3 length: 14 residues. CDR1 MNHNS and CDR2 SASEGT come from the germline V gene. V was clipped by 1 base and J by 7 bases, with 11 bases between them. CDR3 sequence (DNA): TGTGCCAGCAGTGAAGGGCAGGTCGGACAGCCCCAGCATTTT. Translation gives CASSEGQVGQPQHF.

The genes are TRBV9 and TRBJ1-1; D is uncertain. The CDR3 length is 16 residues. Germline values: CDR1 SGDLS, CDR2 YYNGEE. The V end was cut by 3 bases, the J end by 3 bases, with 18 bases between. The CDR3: CASSGLVGGSDTEAFF. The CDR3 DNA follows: TGTGCCAGCAGCGGCCTCGTCGGAGGGTCGGACACTGAAGCTTTCTTT.

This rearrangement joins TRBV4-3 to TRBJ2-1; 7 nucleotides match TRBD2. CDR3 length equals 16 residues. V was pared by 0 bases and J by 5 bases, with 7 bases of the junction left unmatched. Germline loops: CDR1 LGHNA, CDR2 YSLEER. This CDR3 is CASSQEGQRGNNEQFF. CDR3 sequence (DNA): TGCGCCAGCAGCCAAGAGGGTCAGCGGGGAAACAATGAGCAGTTCTTC.

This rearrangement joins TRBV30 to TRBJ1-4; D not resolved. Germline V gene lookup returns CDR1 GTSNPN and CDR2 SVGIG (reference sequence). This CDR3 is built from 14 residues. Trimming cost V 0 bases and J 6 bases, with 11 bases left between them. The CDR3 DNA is TGTGCCTGGAGTGTTGGCGGCGTTTATGAAAAACTGTTTTTT. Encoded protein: CAWSVGGVYEKLFF.

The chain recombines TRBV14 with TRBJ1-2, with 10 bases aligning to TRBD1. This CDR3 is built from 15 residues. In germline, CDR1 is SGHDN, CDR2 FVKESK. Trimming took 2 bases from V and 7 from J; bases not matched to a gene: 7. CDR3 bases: TGTGCCAGCAGCCAACCCCGGGACAGGGGTTCTGGCTACACCTTC. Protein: CASSQPRDRGSGYTF. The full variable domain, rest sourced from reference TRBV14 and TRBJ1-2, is EAGVTQFPSHSVIEKGQTVTLRCDPISGHDNLYWYRRVMGKEIKFLLHFVKESKQDESGMPNNRFLAERTGGTYSTLKVQPAELEDSGVYFCASSQPRDRGSGYTFGSGTRLTVV.

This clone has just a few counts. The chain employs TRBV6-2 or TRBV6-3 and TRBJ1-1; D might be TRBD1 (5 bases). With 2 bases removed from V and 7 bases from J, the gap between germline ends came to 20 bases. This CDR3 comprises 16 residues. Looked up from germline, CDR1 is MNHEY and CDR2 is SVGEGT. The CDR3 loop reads CASSYPYRPETFEAFF. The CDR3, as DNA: TGTGCCAGCAGTTACCCATACAGGCCCGAGACATTTGAAGCTTTCTTT.

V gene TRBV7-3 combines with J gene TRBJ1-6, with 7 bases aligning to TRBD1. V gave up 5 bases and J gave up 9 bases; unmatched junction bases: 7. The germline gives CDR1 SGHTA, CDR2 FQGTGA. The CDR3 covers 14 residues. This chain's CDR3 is CASSLQGEGSPLHF. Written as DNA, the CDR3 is TGTGCCAGCAGCCTCCAGGGGGAAGGTTCACCCCTCCACTTT.

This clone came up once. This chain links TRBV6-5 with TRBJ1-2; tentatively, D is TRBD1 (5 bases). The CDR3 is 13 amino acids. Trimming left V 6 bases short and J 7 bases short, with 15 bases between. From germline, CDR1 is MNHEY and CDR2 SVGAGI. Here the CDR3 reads CASRNLVGGGYTF. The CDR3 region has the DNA TGTGCCAGCAGAAATCTGGTGGGGGGTGGCTACACCTTC.